The 26 T cell receptor beta chains given below trace back to one sample, sequenced in a study of blood T cell repertoires in COVID-19. Here immunoSEQ multiplex PCR was the method, and the copy in TCRdb shows in-frame clones only, minus some. Here the sample spans 250,000 to 350,000 clones, roughly nine tenths being singletons. The sample taken for sequencing was PBMCs or T cells enriched from blood (not recorded which). These receptors originate from a woman aged 25 to 39 who had recovered from COVID-19.

The chain recombines TRBV25-1 with TRBJ2-3; D possibly corresponds to TRBD2 (6 bases). CDR1 MGHDK and CDR2 SYGVNS come from the germline V gene. V shed 1 base and J shed 0 bases, with 8 bases lying between them. CDR3 length: 15 residues. The CDR3 sequence is CASSEWGESTDTQYF. DNA for the CDR3: TGTGCCAGCAGTGAATGGGGGGAAAGCACAGATACGCAGTATTTT. The full variable domain, with the rest looked up from reference TRBV25-1 and TRBJ2-3, is EADIYQTPRYLVIGTGKKITLECSQTMGHDKMYWYQQDPGMELHLIHYSYGVNSTEKGDLSSESTVSRIRTEHFPLTLESARPSHTSQYLCASSEWGESTDTQYFGPGTRLTVL.

The genes are TRBV9 and TRBJ1-1; D gene unclear. Germline values: CDR1 SGDLS, CDR2 YYNGEE. The CDR3 has 16 residues. V gave up 4 bases and J gave up 0 bases, with 16 bases separating them. CDR3 DNA sequence: TGTGCCAGCAGCCCGAACGCGGGGTCGATGAACACTGAAGCTTTCTTT. It is translated as CASSPNAGSMNTEAFF. Full variable domain (outside the CDR3, taken from reference TRBV9 and TRBJ1-1): DSGVTQTPKHLITATGQRVTLRCSPRSGDLSVYWYQQSLDQGLQFLIQYYNGEERAKGNILERFSAQQFPDLHSELNLSSLELGDSALYFCASSPNAGSMNTEAFFGQGTRLTVV.

The V and J genes are TRBV29-1 and TRBJ2-3; 8 bases agree with TRBD1. CDR3 length: 13 amino acids. Germline V CDR1 and CDR2: SQVTM, ANQGSEA. The V gene end was trimmed by 6 bases and the J gene end by 4 bases; junction bases not matched to a gene: 6. Here the CDR3 reads CSVDPGGADTQYF. The CDR3 DNA reads TGCAGCGTGGATCCAGGGGGCGCAGATACGCAGTATTTT.

V usage is TRBV7-2 and J usage is TRBJ1-2; D might be TRBD1 (5 bases). The CDR3 consists of 13 residues. Germline-derived CDR1 and CDR2 are SGHTA and FQGNSA. V gave up 3 bases and J gave up 8 bases, with 13 bases separating them. This CDR3 reads CASSFLGARGYTF. The CDR3, as DNA: TGTGCCAGCAGCTTTCTAGGGGCGCGGGGCTACACCTTC.

The gene calls are TRBV3-1 (or the pseudogene TRBV3-2) and TRBJ2-5; the match to TRBD2 covers 10 bases. After removal of 5 bases from V and 1 base from J, the junction contained 13 bases not matched to a gene. The CDR3 sequence is 18 residues long. The V gene's germline CDR1 is LGHDT and CDR2 YNNKEL (reference sequence). CDR3 protein: CASSSVGNSGGLQETQYF. DNA of the CDR3: TGTGCCAGCAGCTCAGTGGGCAATAGCGGGGGGCTCCAAGAGACCCAGTACTTC.

The rearrangement links TRBV6-1 to TRBJ2-7, with D uncertain. CDR1 and CDR2 (germline): MNHNS, SASEGT. Trimming left V 2 bases short and J 3 bases short, with 5 bases between. The CDR3 has 12 residues. The CDR3 protein is CASSELRYEQYF. CDR3 sequence (DNA): TGTGCCAGCAGTGAACTCCGCTACGAGCAGTACTTC.

This sequence joins TRBV19 and TRBJ2-3; 11 nucleotides align to TRBD2. Germline-derived CDR1 and CDR2 are LNHDA and SQIVND (reference sequence). CDR3 length: 15 amino acids. The V segment lost 4 bases and the J segment 6 bases; nucleotides outside the gene matches: 6. CDR3 bases: TGTGCCAGTAGTAGGGCTAGCGGGGGGCAGGATACGCAGTATTTT. It yields the protein CASSRASGGQDTQYF.

The chain recombines TRBV12-3 or TRBV12-4 with TRBJ1-2, with 8 bases lining up with TRBD1. The CDR3 contains 13 residues. V shed 5 bases and J 6 bases; nucleotides not matched to a gene: 5. The CDR3 DNA reads as TGTGCCAGCAGTGGGGACAGGCTCCATGGCTACACCTTC. Translating it yields CASSGDRLHGYTF.

The chain recombines TRBV5-1 with TRBJ2-5, with TRBD2 identical over 7 bases. V was clipped by 4 bases and J by 2 bases; unmatched bases: 5. Germline lookup yields CDR1 SGHRS and CDR2 YFSETQ. This CDR3 region has 14 residues. The CDR3 loop is CASSVGGTQETQYF. CDR3 DNA: TGCGCCAGCAGCGTCGGGGGGACTCAAGAGACCCAGTACTTC.

The chain joins TRBV6-2 or TRBV6-3 to TRBJ1-2; TRBD1 matches 9 bases. Trimming removed 6 bases from V and 2 bases from J; junction bases left unmatched: 7. This CDR3 is built from 15 residues. Germline lookup yields CDR1 MNHEY and CDR2 SVGEGT. The CDR3 DNA reads as TGTGCCAGCAGCCACCCCGGGACAGGGAACTATGGCTACACCTTC. Amino acid sequence: CASSHPGTGNYGYTF.

In this sample, this clone turned up a few times. The chain has TRBV2 and TRBJ1-1; no reliable D call. Germline loops: CDR1 SNHLY, CDR2 FYNNEI. The CDR3 is made up of 12 amino acids. V shed 5 bases and J shed 1 base, with 5 bases lying between them. Here the CDR3 DNA reads TGTGCCAGCAGTATAGCGAACACTGAAGCTTTCTTT. Protein sequence: CASSIANTEAFF. The whole variable domain, remainder taken from reference TRBV2 and TRBJ1-1, is EPEVTQTPSHQVTQMGQEVILRCVPISNHLYFYWYRQILGQKVEFLVSFYNNEISEKSEIFDDQFSVERPDGSNFTLKIRSTKLEDSAMYFCASSIANTEAFFGQGTRLTVV.

The chain couples TRBV9 to TRBJ1-1; D remains ambiguous. V was shortened by 4 bases and J by 1 base, with 11 bases between the two germline ends. From germline, CDR1 is SGDLS and CDR2 YYNGEE. The CDR3 totals 14 residues. The CDR3 DNA is TGTGCCAGCAGCCAACCCCCAGGGAACACTGAAGCTTTCTTT. It yields the protein CASSQPPGNTEAFF.

The CDR3 is CASSLRGAGQGRSPLHF. CDR3 DNA sequence: TGTGCCAGCAGTTTAAGGGGGGCGGGACAGGGACGCTCACCCCTCCACTTT. This chain links TRBV27 with TRBJ1-6, with 9 nucleotides matching TRBD1. The germline V gene has CDR1 MNHEY and CDR2 SMNVEV (reference sequence). The CDR3 loop spans 17 amino acids. V trimming: 2 bases; J trimming: 10 bases; junction bases outside the gene matches: 12.

This chain joins TRBV7-9 and TRBJ1-3, with TRBD1 matching 11 bases. The CDR3 covers 18 residues. V lost 3 bases to trimming and J lost 1 base; unmatched junction nucleotides: 8. Germline V gives CDR1 SEHNR, CDR2 FQNEAQ (reference sequence). The CDR3 region has the DNA TGTGCCAGCAGCTTTGGGGGGACAGGGGGTTTTTCTGGAAACACCATATATTTT. Translation gives CASSFGGTGGFSGNTIYF.

This clone has only one observation. V usage is TRBV7-9 and J usage is TRBJ2-5; TRBD2 is a possible D gene (5 bases). Per the germline V gene, CDR1 is SEHNR and CDR2 is FQNEAQ (reference sequence). The CDR3 is 15 residues long. Trimming took off 0 bases at V and 3 bases at J, with 11 bases between the two ends. The CDR3 region is CASSLARAEKETQYF. In DNA form, the CDR3 reads TGTGCCAGCAGCTTAGCGCGGGCAGAAAAAGAGACCCAGTACTTC.

This rearrangement joins TRBV19 to TRBJ1-1; TRBD1 agrees at 7 bases. The CDR3 length is 17 residues. Germline CDR1 and CDR2: LNHDA and SQIVND (reference sequence). V was pared by 5 bases and J by 3 bases, with 15 bases of the junction left unmatched. For the CDR3, the DNA is TGTGCCAGTAGTCGACAGACAGGGTTGGGTTGGGACACTGAAGCTTTCTTT. Protein product: CASSRQTGLGWDTEAFF. The complete variable domain, with remaining parts taken from reference TRBV19 and TRBJ1-1, reads DGGITQSPKYLFRKEGQNVTLSCEQNLNHDAMYWYRQDPGQGLRLIYYSQIVNDFQKGDIAEGYSVSREKKESFPLTVTSAQKNPTAFYLCASSRQTGLGWDTEAFFGQGTRLTVV.

J is TRBJ2-5 and V is TRBV5-4; maybe TRBD2 (6 bases). This CDR3 spans 15 amino acids. Trimming left V 3 bases short and J 5 bases short, with 17 bases between. Germline CDR1 and CDR2: SGHNT and YYREEE (reference sequence). CDR3 DNA sequence: TGTGCCAGCAGCTCTAAACCGGGACTCCGGGAGACCCAGTACTTC. It is translated as CASSSKPGLRETQYF.

The genes are TRBV7-9 and TRBJ1-4; D is undetermined. Germline CDR1 is SEHNR and CDR2 is FQNEAQ (reference sequence). The germline V and J ends were trimmed by 5 bases and 0 bases, with 13 bases remaining between them. The CDR3 has 16 residues. For the CDR3, the DNA is TGTGCCAGCAGCACCAGACGGGAAACAACTAATGAAAAACTGTTTTTT. It specifies CASSTRRETTNEKLFF.

This chain connects TRBV18 to TRBJ1-2, with 8 bases aligning to TRBD1. Losses at the gene ends were 4 bases for V and 3 bases for J; bases not matched to a gene: 7. Germline V gives CDR1 KGHSH, CDR2 LQKENI. This CDR3 comprises 15 residues. CDR3 bases: TGTGCCAGCTCACGGACAGGGTTTACGGACTATGGCTACACCTTC. Its translation is CASSRTGFTDYGYTF.

J is TRBJ1-6 and V is TRBV12-5; 7 positions match TRBD1. This CDR3 is built from 17 residues. After removal of 4 bases from V and 8 bases from J, the junction contained 14 bases not matched to a gene. Germline-derived CDR1 and CDR2 are LGHNT and FRNRAP. CDR3 region: CASGSPTGTVIDSPLHF. In DNA form, the CDR3 reads TGTGCTAGTGGTTCTCCTACCGGGACAGTGATAGATTCACCCCTCCACTTT.

This clone was found once. The rearrangement links TRBV9 to TRBJ2-2; 7 bases align to TRBD1. Germline assignment: CDR1 SGDLS and CDR2 YYNGEE. CDR3 length equals 16 residues. The V segment lost 2 bases and the J segment 0 bases; nucleotides outside the gene matches: 4. The CDR3 DNA follows: TGTGCCAGCAGCGTCGGACAGGTCTCGAACACCGGGGAGCTGTTTTTT. Translating gives CASSVGQVSNTGELFF. The whole variable domain, filled in from reference TRBV9 and TRBJ2-2, reads DSGVTQTPKHLITATGQRVTLRCSPRSGDLSVYWYQQSLDQGLQFLIQYYNGEERAKGNILERFSAQQFPDLHSELNLSSLELGDSALYFCASSVGQVSNTGELFFGEGSRLTVL.

In its sample, this clone was seen once. The V call is TRBV5-1, the J call TRBJ2-2, with 12 bases fitting TRBD1. Germline CDR1 reads SGHRS; CDR2 reads YFSETQ. The CDR3 sequence is 17 residues long. J lost 0 bases, V lost 4 bases, and 4 bases had no gene match. The chain's CDR3 is CASSTGQGASNTGELFF. The DNA for the CDR3 is TGCGCCAGCAGCACGGGACAGGGGGCTTCGAACACCGGGGAGCTGTTTTTT.

V is TRBV19 and J is TRBJ1-2, with a tentative D call TRBD1 (5 bases). The germline V gene has CDR1 LNHDA and CDR2 SQIVND (reference sequence). This CDR3 has 11 residues. V was pared by 10 bases and J by 3 bases, with 9 bases between. This CDR3 reads CATGRDYGYTF. The CDR3 DNA sequence: TGTGCCACGGGCAGGGACTATGGCTACACCTTC.

V is TRBV19 and J is TRBJ1-3, with 7 bases lining up with TRBD1. Germline V CDR1 and CDR2: LNHDA, SQIVND (reference sequence). The CDR3 is 14 residues long. The J segment lost 2 bases and the V segment lost 6 bases, leaving 4 bases of the junction unmatched. In DNA form, the CDR3 reads TGTGCCAGTAGAAGAGACAGGGCTGGAAACACCATATATTTT. This gives the protein CASRRDRAGNTIYF.

The chain employs TRBV3-1 (or the pseudogene TRBV3-2) and TRBJ1-3; TRBD1 is a possible D gene (6 bases). V was trimmed by 6 bases and J by 11 bases, leaving 14 bases between them. The CDR3 totals 12 residues. Germline loops: CDR1 LGHDT, CDR2 YNNKEL (reference sequence). In DNA form, the CDR3 reads TGTGCCAGCAGGGGGGCCGGCTCCCCCATATATTTT. Translated: CASRGAGSPIYF.

This chain joins TRBV6-5 and TRBJ2-6; 8 bases match TRBD1. Germline V CDR1 and CDR2: MNHEY, SVGAGI. The J segment lost 7 bases and the V segment lost 7 bases, leaving 6 bases of the junction unmatched. This CDR3 has 14 amino acids. The CDR3 coding sequence is TGTGCCAGCACCCTGACAGGGGCCGCCAACGTCCTGACTTTC. Encoded protein: CASTLTGAANVLTF.